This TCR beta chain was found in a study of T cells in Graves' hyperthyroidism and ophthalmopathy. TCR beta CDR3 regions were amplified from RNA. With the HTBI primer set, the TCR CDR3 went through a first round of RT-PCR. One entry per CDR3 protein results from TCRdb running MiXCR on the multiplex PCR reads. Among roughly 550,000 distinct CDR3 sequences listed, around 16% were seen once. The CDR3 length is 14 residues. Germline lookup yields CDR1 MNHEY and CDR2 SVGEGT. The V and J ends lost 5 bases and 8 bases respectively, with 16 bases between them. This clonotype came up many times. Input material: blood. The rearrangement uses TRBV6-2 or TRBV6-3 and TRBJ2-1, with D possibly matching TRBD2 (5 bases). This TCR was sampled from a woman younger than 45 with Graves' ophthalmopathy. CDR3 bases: TGTGCCAGCAGTGGCCAGACGGGAAGCGATGAGCAGTTCTTC. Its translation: CASSGQTGSDEQFF.